Presented here are 10 T cell receptor beta chains from one specimen sequenced in a study of control samples from healthy donors and cancer patients. Only in-frame clones appear in the TCRdb table, and some are missing; sequencing was by immunoSEQ multiplex PCR. Here the sample spans approximately 110,000 clones, roughly four fifths being singletons. The sample taken for sequencing was blood. The receptor source for this set is a woman aged 45-60 years in good health.

The chain employs TRBV18 and TRBJ1-5; D gene unclear. Germline CDR1 KGHSH, CDR2 LQKENI. The germline V and J ends were trimmed by 2 bases and 5 bases, with 7 bases remaining between them. This CDR3 has 13 amino acids. CDR3 bases: TGTGCCAGCTCACCAAATCACGATCAGCCCCAGCATTTT. The encoded protein is CASSPNHDQPQHF.

The genes are TRBV5-6 and TRBJ1-4; tentative D call: TRBD1 (5 bases). With 4 bases removed from V and 8 bases from J, the gap between germline ends came to 15 bases. CDR3 length: 14 residues. In germline, CDR1 is SGHDT, CDR2 YYEEEE. CDR3 protein: CASSGDLGLEKLFF. The CDR3 DNA reads as TGTGCCAGCAGCGGGGACTTGGGTTTGGAAAAACTGTTTTTT.

In this sample, this clone turned up a few times. The chain has TRBV18 and TRBJ1-1, with D maybe TRBD1 (5 bases). CDR3 length: 14 amino acids. Germline CDR1 and CDR2: KGHSH and LQKENI. The ends were cut back, 6 bases at V and 1 base at J, with 12 bases in the middle. The CDR3 protein is CASSQGGTNTEAFF. As DNA, the CDR3 is TGTGCCAGCTCCCAGGGTGGTACGAACACTGAAGCTTTCTTT.

CDR3 DNA sequence: TGTGCCAGCAGCTTAGAACAGAACACTGAAGCTTTCTTT. Encoded protein: CASSLEQNTEAFF. The rearrangement joins TRBV11-2 to TRBJ1-1; D is unresolved. Trimming removed 0 bases from V and 1 base from J, with 3 bases in between. Germline loops: CDR1 SGHAT, CDR2 FQNNGV. This CDR3 comprises 13 residues.

V and J are TRBV18 and TRBJ2-3; a weak D match, TRBD2 (5 bases). Trimming removed 6 bases from V and 4 bases from J, with 8 bases in between. CDR1 is KGHSH, CDR2 LQKENI, per germline. The CDR3 sequence is 12 residues long. CDR3 in amino acids: CASSLASDTQYF. CDR3 coding DNA: TGTGCCAGCTCTCTAGCCTCAGATACGCAGTATTTT.

The rearrangement links TRBV3-1 (or the pseudogene TRBV3-2) to TRBJ1-2, with unresolved D. The V gene's germline CDR1 is LGHDT and CDR2 YNNKEL (reference sequence). Trimming took off 5 bases at V and 3 bases at J, with 13 bases between the two ends. The CDR3 runs 14 residues. CDR3 DNA: TGTGCCAGCAGCACTTTTGGATTATACTATGGCTACACCTTC. As protein: CASSTFGLYYGYTF.

This chain links TRBV1 with TRBJ2-3; the table's D gene call, TRBD2, was not cross checked with the DNA. TRBV1 is annotated as a pseudogene. The CDR3 extends over 15 amino acids. The CDR3 loop is CTSSHSGPNGDTQYF. The CDR3 DNA reads as TGCACCAGCAGCCATAGCGGGCCAAATGGAGATACGCAGTATTTT.

This chain connects TRBV11-3 to TRBJ2-5; TRBD1 agrees at 7 bases. V gave up 0 bases and J gave up 5 bases; unmatched junction bases: 9. Germline V gene sequence: CDR1 SGHNT, CDR2 YENEEA. This CDR3 is built from 16 residues. The CDR3 loop reads CASSLDPLQGLETQYF. The CDR3 DNA sequence: TGTGCCAGCAGCTTAGATCCGCTACAGGGGCTCGAGACCCAGTACTTC.

This clone was picked up a small number of times. This chain's CDR3 is CASSLARSSGISHEQYF. The DNA of the CDR3 is TGTGCCAGCAGCTTAGCGCGGAGTAGCGGGATCAGCCACGAGCAGTACTTC. The J gene is TRBJ2-7, the V gene TRBV7-9; 8 bases map to TRBD2. The CDR3 extends over 17 amino acids. Losses at the gene ends were 0 bases for V and 5 bases for J; bases not matched to a gene: 12. Germline V gives CDR1 SEHNR, CDR2 FQNEAQ (reference sequence).

The chain combines TRBV18 with TRBJ1-1, with D uncertain. CDR1 and CDR2 from the germline V gene are KGHSH and LQKENI. The CDR3 extends over 13 amino acids. V was clipped by 6 bases and J by 4 bases, with 12 bases between them. CDR3 nucleotides: TGTGCCAGCTCTCCGGAGGACGGCACTGAAGCTTTCTTT. Translated, it gives CASSPEDGTEAFF.